One sample yielded the 10 T cell receptor beta chains listed below, sequenced in a study of cytomegalovirus exposure and HLA in healthy donors. In the PCR, 60 Vbeta and 13 Jbeta primers were used. Sequencing was performed with immunoSEQ multiplex PCR; in TCRdb, only in-frame clones are kept and a portion is missing. The table records tens of thousands of clones, about 70% of them present only once. The material sequenced was PBMCs. The receptors stem from a man aged 25-45 years in good health and CMV-seronegative.

Comment on this clone: Here the CDR3 omits its conserved ending phenylalanine or tryptophan, so a read error is the likely source. The genes are TRBV6-5 and TRBJ1-2; TRBD1 agrees at 9 bases. Germline V lookup: CDR1 MNHEY, CDR2 SVGAGI. There are 16 residues in the CDR3. The V segment lost 2 bases and the J segment 3 bases; nucleotides outside the gene matches: 7. Written as DNA, the CDR3 is TGTGCCAGCAGTTACCTCCGGGACAGGGATTACTATGGCTACACCGTC. Its protein is CASSYLRDRDYYGYTV.

V is TRBV13 and J is TRBJ1-5; no definite D call. With 0 bases removed from V and 12 bases from J, the gap between germline ends came to 12 bases. The CDR3 length is 13 residues. Germline V gives CDR1 PRHDT, CDR2 FYEKMQ (reference sequence). The CDR3 DNA sequence: TGTGCCAGCAGCTTAGGCTCCTCCAGACTCCAGCATTTT. Translating it yields CASSLGSSRLQHF. Looking up the rest from reference TRBV13 and TRBJ1-5 gives the full variable domain: AAGVIQSPRHLIKEKRETATLKCYPIPRHDTVYWYQQGPGQDPQFLISFYEKMQSDKGSIPDRFSAQQFSDYHSELNMSSLELGDSALYFCASSLGSSRLQHFGDGTRLSIL.

The chain links TRBV15 to TRBJ1-5; D possibly corresponds to TRBD1 (6 bases). Trimming pared 8 bases from V and 3 bases from J, leaving 17 bases between. CDR3 length: 15 residues. The germline gives CDR1 LNHNV, CDR2 YYDKDF (reference sequence). CDR3 bases: TGTGCCACCCAGGACAGAGCTAAACCCAATCAGCCCCAGCATTTT. It is translated as CATQDRAKPNQPQHF.

This clone has more than one count but fewer than ten. Because it lacks the conserved phenylalanine or tryptophan at the end, this CDR3 is likely a read error. The chain links TRBV2 to TRBJ1-5; TRBD1 might be the D (6 bases). The CDR3 is 14 residues long. Germline CDR1 SNHLY, CDR2 FYNNEI. The CDR3 DNA is TGTGCCAGCAGCGTACAGGGTACTAATCAGGCCCAGCATGTT. Its translation: CASSVQGTNQAQHV.

CDR3 sequence (DNA): TGTGCTAGTGGTTTGGTACCCGGGGGGAACAATGAGCAGTTCTTC. It yields the protein CASGLVPGGNNEQFF. The chain joins TRBV12-5 to TRBJ2-1; TRBD2 aligns across 7 bases. CDR1 LGHNT and CDR2 FRNRAP come from the germline V gene. V lost 0 bases to trimming and J lost 5 bases; unmatched junction nucleotides: 4. The CDR3 is 15 amino acids.

This CDR3 reads CASSQEAASGSYEQYF. As DNA, the CDR3 is TGCGCCAGCAGCCAAGAAGCGGCTAGCGGGAGCTACGAGCAGTACTTC. The chain joins TRBV4-1 to TRBJ2-7; 10 nucleotides agree with TRBD2. The ends lost 0 bases at V and 3 bases at J; junction bases unmatched: 5. Germline V CDR1 and CDR2: MGHRA, YSYEKL. The CDR3 extends over 16 amino acids.

The V gene is TRBV7-2, the J gene TRBJ2-7; 8 nucleotides agree with TRBD1. CDR1 is SGHTA and CDR2 is FQGNSA in the germline V gene. The CDR3 contains 14 residues. The trim removed 6 bases at V and 3 bases at J, leaving 7 bases unmatched. The CDR3 nucleotides read TGTGCCAGCAGACCAGCAGGGGGCATCTACGAGCAGTACTTC. This codes for CASRPAGGIYEQYF.

The chain recombines TRBV25-1 with TRBJ1-1; TRBD1 matches at 10 bases. Germline V lookup: CDR1 MGHDK, CDR2 SYGVNS. Losses at the gene ends were 6 bases for V and 2 bases for J; bases not matched to a gene: 6. The CDR3 consists of 15 residues. The CDR3 DNA is TGTGCCAGCAGCGCCCGGACAGGGGGAAACACTGAAGCTTTCTTT. As protein: CASSARTGGNTEAFF. Together with reference TRBV25-1 and TRBJ1-1, the CDR3 gives the full variable domain: EADIYQTPRYLVIGTGKKITLECSQTMGHDKMYWYQQDPGMELHLIHYSYGVNSTEKGDLSSESTVSRIRTEHFPLTLESARPSHTSQYLCASSARTGGNTEAFFGQGTRLTVV.

V usage is TRBV11-2 and J usage is TRBJ2-2, with D perhaps TRBD1 (6 bases). Germline V gene sequence: CDR1 SGHAT, CDR2 FQNNGV. V gave up 5 bases and J gave up 3 bases, with 13 bases separating them. The CDR3 covers 15 residues. CDR3 sequence reads: CASSLNRVYTGELFF. For the CDR3, the DNA is TGTGCCAGCAGCCTCAACAGGGTATACACCGGGGAGCTGTTTTTT.

This chain joins TRBV7-9 and TRBJ2-7, with 7 bases aligning to TRBD1. From germline, CDR1 is SEHNR and CDR2 FQNEAQ (reference sequence). The CDR3 has 14 amino acids. J was trimmed by 5 bases and V by 2 bases; bases with no gene match: 6. The DNA for the CDR3 is TGTGCCAGCAGCTTAAGGCCCGGGACAGACGAGCAGTACTTC. It is translated as CASSLRPGTDEQYF.